The clone carrying this T cell receptor beta chain was detected many times. TCRdb analysed the PCR reads with MiXCR anew, one entry per CDR3 protein. The sample has about 640,000 distinct CDR3 sequences; just under 20% are singletons. These data are taken from a study of molecular identifiers for immune sequencing clone quantification. This CDR3 is built from 15 residues. The V gene end was trimmed by 1 base and the J gene end by 6 bases; junction bases not matched to a gene: 5. Germline V CDR1 and CDR2: LGHNA, YNFKEQ. Sequenced: naive CD8+ T cells from blood, with Jurkat cell RNA spiked in. Documented subset: FACS-sorted CD8+CD4-CCR7+CD45RA+ naive T cells. This TCR was sampled from a human donor in good health. Some libraries in this study had Jurkat cell RNA spiked in. The gene calls are TRBV4-2 and TRBJ1-5; 8 nucleotides line up with TRBD1. In DNA, the CDR3 is TGTGCCAGCAGCCAAGGAACAGGGGGTCGTCAGCCCCAGCATTTT. Its translation is CASSQGTGGRQPQHF.